Listed here are 8 T cell receptor beta chains from one sample, sequenced in a study of OX40 agonist ivuxolimab in advanced cancers. Clones were read by immunoSEQ multiplex PCR, and TCRdb kept only the in-frame ones, dropping some. The top ten clones hold 8.7% of a sample with under 95,000 clones, roughly nine tenths of them seen once. Sample: CD4+ or CD8+ T cells sorted from blood, taken in a trial of the OX40 agonist ivuxolimab. The receptors stem from an adult with an advanced solid tumor such as melanoma, head and neck, liver or kidney cancer.

The J gene is TRBJ1-2, the V gene TRBV19, with D uncertain. Germline V gene sequence: CDR1 LNHDA, CDR2 SQIVND (reference sequence). This CDR3 is 13 amino acids long. The germline V and J ends were trimmed by 6 bases and 4 bases, with 12 bases remaining between them. The CDR3, as DNA: TGTGCCAGTAGCCAAACTAAGGGCTATGGCTACACCTTC. This sequence encodes CASSQTKGYGYTF.

The chain joins TRBV28 to TRBJ2-2; D uncertain. Trimming shortened V by 7 bases and J by 5 bases, and 8 bases separated the two germline ends. CDR3 length: 12 residues. Germline V CDR1 and CDR2: MDHEN, SYDVKM. CDR3 in amino acids: CASKLGTGELFF. The CDR3 bases are TGTGCCAGCAAATTGGGAACCGGGGAGCTGTTTTTT.

This chain connects TRBV12-5 to TRBJ1-5; 8 bases are shared with TRBD1. In germline, CDR1 is LGHNT, CDR2 FRNRAP. Germline trimming cut 0 bases from V and 4 bases from J; bases unmatched to any gene: 14. CDR3 length equals 19 residues. In DNA form, the CDR3 reads TGTGCTAGTGGTTTGGTACTGGTGACAGGGGCCCTTCCTAATCAGCCCCAGCATTTT. Its protein is CASGLVLVTGALPNQPQHF.

The table lists this clone with a count of one. The chain uses TRBV10-3 and TRBJ2-5; D is uncertain. V was clipped by 6 bases and J by 2 bases, with 13 bases between them. The CDR3 is made up of 14 amino acids. Germline V gives CDR1 ENHRY, CDR2 SYGVKD. The chain's CDR3 is CAISRDVGQETQYF. For the CDR3, the DNA is TGTGCCATCAGCCGCGACGTAGGGCAAGAGACCCAGTACTTC.

This clone was seen a handful of times. J is TRBJ1-2 and V is TRBV11-3; 9 nucleotides line up with TRBD1. Germline V gene sequence: CDR1 SGHNT, CDR2 YENEEA. This CDR3 has 13 amino acids. V was pared by 4 bases and J by 4 bases, with 1 base of the junction left unmatched. The CDR3 loop is CASSSDRGYGYTF. The CDR3 coding sequence is TGTGCCAGCAGCTCGGACAGGGGCTATGGCTACACCTTC.

This clone has a single count. The rearrangement links TRBV7-9 to TRBJ2-4; TRBD2 agrees at 7 bases. Looked up from germline, CDR1 is SEHNR and CDR2 is FQNEAQ (reference sequence). This CDR3 is built from 17 residues. Losses at the gene ends were 3 bases for V and 1 base for J; bases not matched to a gene: 9. The CDR3 DNA is TGTGCCAGCAGCTTTGCCTGGCGGGGGAGGGCCAAAAACATTCAGTACTTC. Amino acid sequence: CASSFAWRGRAKNIQYF.

This sequence joins TRBV9 and TRBJ2-2; D possibly corresponds to TRBD2 (6 bases). In germline, CDR1 is SGDLS, CDR2 YYNGEE. CDR3 size: 15 residues. Trimming cost V 3 bases and J 6 bases, with 15 bases left between them. Here the CDR3 DNA reads TGTGCCAGCAGCGCACAGACTAGTCGGGCCGGGGAGCTGTTTTTT. It specifies CASSAQTSRAGELFF.

The DNA of the CDR3 is TGTGCCAGCATCCCCCCAGGGGATTGGAATCAGCCCCAGCATTTT. Its protein product is CASIPPGDWNQPQHF. This chain connects TRBV28 to TRBJ1-5, with D maybe TRBD1 (6 bases). The CDR3 extends over 15 amino acids. Germline loops: CDR1 MDHEN, CDR2 SYDVKM. V lost 7 bases and J lost 4, with 17 bases in between.